The clone carrying this T cell receptor beta chain was seen repeatedly, ten times or more. As yet, its antigen is unknown. Each donor's blood draw was ten milliliters of peripheral blood. Each sample gave at least 6 million isolated PBMCs. The record originates from a study of blood T cells in healthy people across ages. Study-level points and caveats: Diversity of TCR beta per million T cells declined in a roughly linear way with age.

Combining a sample-barcoded 5' primer with a J-beta primer mix, a second PCR ran for roughly 7 to 12 cycles. Every molecule of cDNA carried a tag from a template-switch adaptor with 12 random nucleotides. Each CDR3 protein is one row after TCRdb ran MiXCR on the 5' RACE reads. Of about 640,000 distinct CDR3 sequences in the sample, about 28% were seen once. This clonotype was obtained from a woman aged 80 or older in good health. The sample taken for sequencing was blood.

CDR3 bases: TGTGCCAGCAGCTCCTTAGCGGGGGGAATCACAGATACGCAGTATTTT. It translates to CASSSLAGGITDTQYF. The V call is TRBV7-2, the J call TRBJ2-3; 10 bases fit TRBD2. The junction had 6 bases not matched to a gene; V was cut back by 4 bases and J by 2 bases. The CDR3 spans 16 residues. Germline V CDR1 and CDR2: SGHTA, FQGNSA.